Listed below are T cell receptor beta chains from one sample, sequenced in a study of tumor-infiltrating lymphocytes in localized non-small cell lung cancer. Sequencing used immunoSEQ multiplex PCR; TCRdb keeps in-frame clones, though not all of them. The table has 25,000 to 30,000 clones, around 85% seen once. The sequenced sample consisted of lung tumor tissue. These receptors originate from a human donor with non-small cell lung cancer. The CDR3 runs from the conserved cysteine through the conserved F or W. The order of the fields is J gene, V gene, CDR3 protein.

j_gene: TRBJ2-7; v_gene: TRBV7-2; CDR3aa: CASSLNPGSSYEQYF
j_gene: TRBJ1-5; v_gene: TRBV2; CDR3aa: CASSDRQGNQPQHF
j_gene: TRBJ2-1; v_gene: TRBV13; CDR3aa: CASSLPEYNEQFF
j_gene: TRBJ1-6; v_gene: TRBV5-4; CDR3aa: CASSLGDRGISPLHF
j_gene: TRBJ2-7; v_gene: TRBV21-1; CDR3aa: CASRQDRDSYEQYF
j_gene: TRBJ1-1; v_gene: TRBV7-9; CDR3aa: CASRFSGTHKSTEAFF
j_gene: TRBJ1-6; v_gene: TRBV19; CDR3aa: CASSIQQGDGSPLHF
j_gene: TRBJ2-2; v_gene: TRBV7-2; CDR3aa: CASSPRDRGAGELFF
j_gene: TRBJ2-5; v_gene: TRBV6-6; CDR3aa: CASRRDRGWETQYF
j_gene: TRBJ1-6; v_gene: TRBV9; CDR3aa: CASSVAASQVPDSPLHF
j_gene: TRBJ2-5; v_gene: TRBV4-3; CDR3aa: CASSQNIQETQYF
j_gene: TRBJ2-2; v_gene: TRBV5-1; CDR3aa: CASSLPGANTGELFF
j_gene: TRBJ1-1; v_gene: TRBV29-1; CDR3aa: CSVLRGGNTEAFF
j_gene: TRBJ1-5; v_gene: TRBV18; CDR3aa: CASSVLQGSDQPQHF
j_gene: TRBJ2-3; v_gene: TRBV7-2; CDR3aa: CASSFSGGATNTQYF
j_gene: TRBJ1-5; v_gene: TRBV10-1; CDR3aa: CASSESWDRGSQPQHF
j_gene: TRBJ1-5; v_gene: TRBV18; CDR3aa: CASSDRGHQPQHF
j_gene: TRBJ2-7; v_gene: TRBV18; CDR3aa: CASSPSSYEQYF
j_gene: TRBJ2-1; v_gene: TRBV9; CDR3aa: CASSVASGGPTLGYNEQFF
j_gene: TRBJ1-2; v_gene: TRBV7-9; CDR3aa: CASSRSTEGLGSGYTF
j_gene: TRBJ1-1; v_gene: TRBV6-5; CDR3aa: CASSPTVNTEAFF
j_gene: TRBJ2-5; v_gene: TRBV4-3; CDR3aa: CASSLEASGVSAQYF
j_gene: TRBJ1-1; v_gene: TRBV4-1; CDR3aa: CASSQLSGTEAFF
j_gene: TRBJ2-2; v_gene: TRBV4-2; CDR3aa: CASSQDQFSGGADTGELFF
j_gene: TRBJ1-1; v_gene: TRBV7-2; CDR3aa: CASSLPPGPEAFF
j_gene: TRBJ1-5; v_gene: TRBV5-4; CDR3aa: CASSFGDRGGNQPQHF
j_gene: TRBJ2-7; v_gene: TRBV6-5; CDR3aa: CASSYGDRVYEQYF
j_gene: TRBJ2-7; v_gene: TRBV4-2; CDR3aa: CASSHDSPGQSSYEQYF
j_gene: TRBJ1-4; v_gene: TRBV4-1; CDR3aa: CASRGQGSLTNEKLFF
j_gene: TRBJ1-4; v_gene: TRBV4-2; CDR3aa: CASSQGRRANRPTNEKLFF
j_gene: TRBJ1-2; v_gene: TRBV28; CDR3aa: CASSSTGAPNYGYTF
j_gene: TRBJ1-2; v_gene: TRBV29-1; CDR3aa: CSVDREWSGYTF
j_gene: TRBJ1-5; v_gene: TRBV2; CDR3aa: CASRRDRADQPQHF
j_gene: TRBJ2-5; v_gene: TRBV2; CDR3aa: CASSEVGTRETQYF
j_gene: TRBJ1-3; v_gene: TRBV7-6; CDR3aa: CASSLGGDRGGNTIYF